This entry describes one T cell receptor (beta chain). Within the 2 weeks before study entry, each person in the exposed group met a COVID-19 case. The data were taken from a study of blood T cell repertoires in COVID-19. Method: immunoSEQ multiplex PCR; TCRdb's copy keeps in-frame clones and lacks some. The sample has roughly 200,000 clones, 83% seen once. CDR3 length: 16 residues. CDR1 is LNHDA, CDR2 SQIVND, per germline (reference sequence). Trimming cost V 4 bases and J 0 bases; bases outside gene matches: 6. The V and J genes are TRBV19 and TRBJ1-2; 9 bases are shared with TRBD1. The sequencing sample was made of PBMCs or T cells enriched from blood (not recorded which). This clonotype was sampled from a woman aged 45-65 years who had been exposed to COVID-19. CDR3 sequence reads: CASSKAGQGPNYGYTF. CDR3 in DNA: TGTGCCAGTAGTAAAGCGGGACAGGGACCTAACTATGGCTACACCTTC.